The 12 T cell receptor beta chains below were found in one sample sequenced in a study of shared clonotypes between healthy human individuals. The protocol was immunoSEQ multiplex PCR, while the TCRdb copy is restricted to in-frame clones and leaves out a portion. This table has roughly 320,000 clones, around nine tenths appearing once. Sequencing input: memory CD8+ T cells sorted from blood. Subset of the sample: CD45RO+ cells pooled with CCR7-negative TemRA cells. These TCRs come from a man aged 18 to 35 in good health.

This clone was counted ten times or more. Other DNA sequences in this sample translate to the same CDR3. This chain connects TRBV9 to TRBJ2-7; no clear D. The V end was cut by 0 bases, the J end by 2 bases, with 9 bases between. CDR3 size: 14 residues. Germline V lookup: CDR1 SGDLS, CDR2 YYNGEE. CDR3 sequence: CASSVDSRTYEQYF. CDR3 nucleotide sequence: TGTGCCAGCAGCGTAGACTCACGCACCTACGAGCAGTACTTC.

A few counts support this clone. The chain links TRBV5-1 to TRBJ2-7; D is perhaps TRBD2 (6 bases). With 4 bases removed from V and 2 bases from J, the gap between germline ends came to 13 bases. The CDR3 is 14 residues long. The germline gives CDR1 SGHRS, CDR2 YFSETQ. DNA for the CDR3: TGCGCCAGCAGCCCGTCAACGGGGGCCTACGAGCAGTACTTC. This codes for CASSPSTGAYEQYF.

The chain has TRBV5-1 and TRBJ1-2; D not certain. The V and J ends lost 4 bases and 4 bases respectively, with 17 bases between them. The CDR3 length is 15 residues. Germline V gene sequence: CDR1 SGHRS, CDR2 YFSETQ. Here the CDR3 reads CASSAFKVGGYGYTF. CDR3 nucleotide sequence: TGCGCCAGCAGCGCCTTTAAGGTGGGCGGCTATGGCTACACCTTC. The full variable domain, completed using reference TRBV5-1 and TRBJ1-2, is KAGVTQTPRYLIKTRGQQVTLSCSPISGHRSVSWYQQTPGQGLQFLFEYFSETQRNKGNFPGRFSGRQFSNSRSEMNVSTLELGDSALYLCASSAFKVGGYGYTFGSGTRLTVV.

The chain links TRBV9 to TRBJ2-5, with 8 bases matching TRBD2. The junction had 10 bases not matched to a gene; V was cut back by 4 bases and J by 5 bases. Germline CDR1 and CDR2: SGDLS and YYNGEE. This CDR3 has 15 residues. This chain's CDR3 is CASSSAPSGGETQYF. The CDR3 DNA sequence: TGTGCCAGCAGCTCTGCACCTTCGGGAGGGGAGACCCAGTACTTC.

In its sample, this clone was seen a few times. The V and J genes are TRBV2 and TRBJ2-7; D uncertain. The CDR3 contains 16 residues. V dropped 2 bases and J dropped 1 base, with 15 bases sitting between them. Germline CDR1 is SNHLY and CDR2 is FYNNEI. CDR3 sequence: CASSEPEDDQSYEQYF. The CDR3 DNA reads TGTGCCAGCAGTGAACCGGAAGACGATCAATCCTACGAGCAGTACTTC.

V usage is TRBV5-6 and J usage is TRBJ2-1; 7 nucleotides line up with TRBD2. CDR1 is SGHDT, CDR2 YYEEEE, per germline. The trim removed 0 bases at V and 4 bases at J, leaving 7 bases unmatched. CDR3 length equals 16 residues. The CDR3 nucleotides are TGTGCCAGCAGCTTGGAGTCGGGAGGCCTATACAATGAGCAGTTCTTC. Protein: CASSLESGGLYNEQFF.

The rearrangement uses TRBV11-2 and TRBJ2-7; the match to TRBD2 covers 7 bases. The CDR3 has 12 amino acids. Germline CDR1 SGHAT, CDR2 FQNNGV. V lost 10 bases to trimming and J lost 6 bases; unmatched junction nucleotides: 9. CDR3 sequence reads: CATGWGGSEQYF. The DNA of the CDR3 is TGTGCCACTGGGTGGGGCGGGAGCGAGCAGTACTTC. The full variable domain, completed using reference TRBV11-2 and TRBJ2-7, is EAGVAQSPRYKIIEKRQSVAFWCNPISGHATLYWYQQILGQGPKLLIQFQNNGVVDDSQLPKDRFSAERLKGVDSTLKIQPAKLEDSAVYLCATGWGGSEQYFGPGTRLTVT.

This clone was seen only once. The V gene is TRBV9, the J gene TRBJ1-2; D is unresolved. The CDR3 spans 12 residues. CDR1 and CDR2 (germline): SGDLS, YYNGEE. The V end lost 4 bases, the J end lost 1 base, and 5 bases lay between the germline ends. The chain's CDR3 is CASSPNNYGYTF. CDR3 bases: TGTGCCAGCAGCCCGAATAACTATGGCTACACCTTC.

The rearrangement uses TRBV6-6 and TRBJ2-3, with D tentatively TRBD1 or TRBD2 (5 bases each). Germline values: CDR1 MNHNY, CDR2 SVGAGI (reference sequence). This CDR3 is 15 amino acids long. The ends were cut back, 6 bases at V and 5 bases at J, with 18 bases in the middle. The CDR3 region is CASRRRDLGEDTQYF. CDR3 in DNA: TGTGCCAGCAGACGCCGGGACCTGGGAGAAGATACGCAGTATTTT.

This chain links TRBV4-1 with TRBJ1-5; D is possibly TRBD1 (6 bases). The CDR3 length is 15 residues. V was shortened by 3 bases and J by 0 bases, with 9 bases between the two germline ends. Germline V gene lookup returns CDR1 MGHRA and CDR2 YSYEKL. DNA of the CDR3: TGCGCCAGCAGCCAGAAGGGGGATAGCAATCAGCCCCAGCATTTT. As protein: CASSQKGDSNQPQHF.

This clone has ten or more counts. The gene calls are TRBV30 and TRBJ1-1, with no clear D. This CDR3 is 10 amino acids long. CDR1 and CDR2 (germline): GTSNPN, SVGIG (reference sequence). The V and J ends lost 3 bases and 7 bases respectively, with 6 bases between them. CDR3 nucleotide sequence: TGTGCCTGGAGCTCGGTTGAAGCTTTCTTT. Translated, it gives CAWSSVEAFF.

The J gene is TRBJ2-7, the V gene TRBV10-1; D is unclear. The CDR3 loop spans 13 amino acids. CDR1 and CDR2 (germline): WNHNN, SYGVQD (reference sequence). Trimming removed 3 bases from V and 7 bases from J, with 13 bases in between. In DNA form, the CDR3 reads TGCGCCAGCAGTGAAGGCCCGGGCCTTGAGCAGTACTTC. Amino acid sequence: CASSEGPGLEQYF.